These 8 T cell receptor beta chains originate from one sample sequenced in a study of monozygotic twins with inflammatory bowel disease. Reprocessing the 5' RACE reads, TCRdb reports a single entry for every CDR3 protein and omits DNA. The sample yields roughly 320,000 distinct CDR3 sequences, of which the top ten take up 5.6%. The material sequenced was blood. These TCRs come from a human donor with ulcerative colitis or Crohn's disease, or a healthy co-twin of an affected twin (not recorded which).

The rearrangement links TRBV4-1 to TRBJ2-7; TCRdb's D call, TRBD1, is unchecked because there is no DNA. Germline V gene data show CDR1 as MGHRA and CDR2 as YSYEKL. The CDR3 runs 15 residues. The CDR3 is CASTPSRGPGYEQYF.

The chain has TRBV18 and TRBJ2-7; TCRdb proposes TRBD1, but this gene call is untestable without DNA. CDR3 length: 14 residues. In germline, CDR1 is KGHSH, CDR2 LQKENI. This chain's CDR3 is CASSLRDSTYEQYF.

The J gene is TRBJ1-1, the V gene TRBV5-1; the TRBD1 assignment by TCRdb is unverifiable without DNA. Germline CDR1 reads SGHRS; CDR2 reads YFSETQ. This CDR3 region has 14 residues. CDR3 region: CASSRLQDSCEAFF. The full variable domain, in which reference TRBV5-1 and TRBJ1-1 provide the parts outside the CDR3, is KAGVTQTPRYLIKTRGQQVTLSCSPISGHRSVSWYQQTPGQGLQFLFEYFSETQRNKGNFPGRFSGRQFSNSRSEMNVSTLELGDSALYLCASSRLQDSCEAFFGQGTRLTVV.

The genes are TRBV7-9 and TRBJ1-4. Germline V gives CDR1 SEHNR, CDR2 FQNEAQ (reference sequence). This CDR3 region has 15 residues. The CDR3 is CASSAWTATNEKLFF.

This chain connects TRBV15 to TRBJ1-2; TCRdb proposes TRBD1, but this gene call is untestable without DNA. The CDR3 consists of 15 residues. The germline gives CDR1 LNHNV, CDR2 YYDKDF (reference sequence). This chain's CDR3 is CATSSSGTGFHGYTF.

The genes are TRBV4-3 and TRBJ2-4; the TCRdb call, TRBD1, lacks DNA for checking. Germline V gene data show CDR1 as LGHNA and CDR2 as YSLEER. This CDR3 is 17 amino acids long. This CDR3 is CASSQMASGVAKNIQYF.

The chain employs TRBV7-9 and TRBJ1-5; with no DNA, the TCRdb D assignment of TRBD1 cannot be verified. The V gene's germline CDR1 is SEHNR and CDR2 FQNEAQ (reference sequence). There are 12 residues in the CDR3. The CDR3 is CASSSGTGFQHF.

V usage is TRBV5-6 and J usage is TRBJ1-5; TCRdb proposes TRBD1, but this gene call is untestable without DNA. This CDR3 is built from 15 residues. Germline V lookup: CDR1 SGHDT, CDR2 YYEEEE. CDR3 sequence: CASSLADRGNQPQHF.